This T cell receptor (beta chain) emerged from a study of regulatory T cells in long-lasting Graves disease. This clonotype was observed a few times. The time point is: persistent/refractory GD, antithyroid drugs over 5 years with positive TRAb. Extracted PBMC RNA gave rise to the TCR library. The guidelines of the American Thyroid Association were the basis for diagnosing Graves' disease. Building the TCR beta libraries relied on iRepertoire HTBI primers, and CDR3 regions underwent Arm-PCR. TCRdb recomputed calls from the multiplex PCR reads with MiXCR, one row per CDR3 protein. The table includes around 460,000 distinct CDR3 sequences, 20% to 25% detected once. The CDR3 runs to 20 residues. Germline CDR1 SGHAT, CDR2 FQNNGV. Between the trimmed V and J ends, which lost 2 bases and 10 bases, there was a span of 33 bases.

The specimen comprised peripheral blood mononuclear cells (PBMCs), sampled when the disease was refractory, from a patient treated with antithyroid drugs. The gene calls are TRBV11-2 and TRBJ1-5; TRBD1 is a possible D gene (6 bases). The TCR comes from a female donor with Graves disease. CDR3 in DNA: TGTGCCAGCAGCTTACAGGGGCCTAAAAAGACCAATCAGCCGGGACGACCCCAGCATTTT. This gives the protein CASSLQGPKKTNQPGRPQHF.